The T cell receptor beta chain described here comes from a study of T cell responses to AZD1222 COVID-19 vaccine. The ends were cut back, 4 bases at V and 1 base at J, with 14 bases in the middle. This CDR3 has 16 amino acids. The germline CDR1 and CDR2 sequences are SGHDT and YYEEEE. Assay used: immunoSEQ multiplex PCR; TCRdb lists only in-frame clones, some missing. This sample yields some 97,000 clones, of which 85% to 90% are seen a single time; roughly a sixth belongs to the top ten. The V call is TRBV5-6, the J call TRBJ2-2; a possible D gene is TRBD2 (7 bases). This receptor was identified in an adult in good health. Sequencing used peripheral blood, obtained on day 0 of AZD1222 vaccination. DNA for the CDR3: TGTGCCAGCAGCCTTCCGGGGGGCCAGAACACCGGGGAGCTGTTTTTT. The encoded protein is CASSLPGGQNTGELFF. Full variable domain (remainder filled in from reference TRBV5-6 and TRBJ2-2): DAGVTQSPTHLIKTRGQQVTLRCSPKSGHDTVSWYQQALGQGPQFIFQYYEEEERQRGNFPDRFSGHQFPNYSSELNVNALLLGDSALYLCASSLPGGQNTGELFFGEGSRLTVL.